These 4 T cell receptor beta chains were sequenced from one sample in a study of shared clonotypes between healthy human individuals (dated by TCRdb to 2020 to 2022). Libraries were prepared through the immunoSEQ multiplex PCR assay. TCRdb holds this immuneACCESS table with in-frame rearrangements only. Some clones are missing; in checked studies, unresolved V genes explain under half, and the rest has no known cause. In all, the sample holds 550,000 to 600,000 clones, and roughly 98% of those were seen once. The ten biggest clones cover approximately 0.3% of the sample. CD8 naive samples were CD45RO-negative cells positively selected for CCR7, giving a CD45RA+CCR7+ population that excluded TemRA cells. The material sequenced was naive CD8+ T cells sorted from blood. In light of the paper, this sample's cell subset or site label describes: CD45RA+CCR7+. These TCRs come from a young man in good health.

A remark on this clone: Distinct nucleotide sequences in the sample also encode this CDR3. This chain connects TRBV27 to TRBJ2-7; 9 nucleotides agree with TRBD1. Germline assignment: CDR1 MNHEY and CDR2 SMNVEV (reference sequence). V trimming: 2 bases; J trimming: 7 bases; junction bases outside the gene matches: 6. The CDR3 covers 14 residues. DNA for the CDR3: TGTGCCAGCAGTTTAGGGACAGGGTCCGCTGAGCAGTACTTC. Encoded protein: CASSLGTGSAEQYF.

This chain links TRBV28 with TRBJ2-7; no firm D call. CDR3 length equals 16 residues. CDR1 and CDR2 (germline): MDHEN, SYDVKM. V dropped 5 bases and J dropped 6 bases, with 23 bases sitting between them. The CDR3, as DNA: TGTGCCAGCAGTCCTATCAACCGGGTTGGGTTTTCCGAGCAGTACTTC. Its protein is CASSPINRVGFSEQYF.

The rearrangement links TRBV28 to TRBJ1-2; the D is unclear. The germline CDR1 and CDR2 sequences are MDHEN and SYDVKM. The V gene lost 3 bases and the J gene lost 0 bases, with 14 bases spanning the gap. CDR3 size: 16 residues. The CDR3 nucleotides read TGTGCCAGCAGTTTCACGAAAGACCAAGCTAACTATGGCTACACCTTC. Amino acids: CASSFTKDQANYGYTF.

This chain joins TRBV7-9 and TRBJ1-2, with D unclear. Deletions cut 2 bases from V and 8 bases from J, with 3 bases between. Germline CDR1 SEHNR, CDR2 FQNEAQ (reference sequence). CDR3 length: 10 amino acids. Written as DNA, the CDR3 is TGTGCCAGCAGCTTAAGAGGCTACACCTTC. As protein: CASSLRGYTF.